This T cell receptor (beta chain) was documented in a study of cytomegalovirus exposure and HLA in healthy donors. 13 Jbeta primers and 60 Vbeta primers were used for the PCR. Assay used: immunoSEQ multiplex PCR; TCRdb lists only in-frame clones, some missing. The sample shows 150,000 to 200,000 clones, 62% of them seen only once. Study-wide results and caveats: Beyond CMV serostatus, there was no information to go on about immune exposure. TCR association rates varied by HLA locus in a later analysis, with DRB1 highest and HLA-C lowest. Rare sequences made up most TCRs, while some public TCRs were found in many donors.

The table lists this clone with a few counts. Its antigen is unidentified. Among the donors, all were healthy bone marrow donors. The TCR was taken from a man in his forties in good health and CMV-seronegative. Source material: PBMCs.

CDR3 in amino acids: CASSQGAASYEQYF. The CDR3 DNA is TGCGCCAGCAGCCAGGGGGCGGCCTCCTACGAGCAGTACTTC. V and J are TRBV4-1 and TRBJ2-5, with a weak D call TRBD1 (6 bases). The DNA end is a closer match to TRBJ2-7, so the J assignment may be wrong. The CDR3 runs 14 residues. The germline V gene has CDR1 MGHRA and CDR2 YSYEKL.